This TCR beta chain is from a study of radiation and T cells in renal cell carcinoma. The wider study: Nephrectomy followed 15 Gy stereotactic body radiation by 4 weeks. Overall study findings and caveats: From baseline, blood top tumor clonotypes peaked at 2 weeks post-radiation. No pretreatment tumor biopsies were available for baseline clonotypes.

Time point: blood 2 weeks post-SBRT. Stated treatment: 15 Gy SBRT to primary tumor, nephrectomy 4 weeks later. After SBRT, blood was collected at 2 and 4 weeks, plus baseline. Germline lookup yields CDR1 MDHEN and CDR2 SYDVKM. With 3 bases removed from V and 9 bases from J, the gap between germline ends came to 12 bases. The CDR3 contains 13 residues. In the case of this clone: Its antigen is not known.

The table came from immunoSEQ multiplex PCR; TCRdb's copy has only in-frame clones and leaves some out. Of approximately 79,000 clones listed, 82% are singletons. Sequenced here: blood, sampled from a patient whose treatment included radiotherapy and nephrectomy. The chain is built from TRBV28 and TRBJ2-1; no clear D. The receptor was derived from a man in his sixties with renal cell carcinoma. The CDR3 is CASSFPPRGEQFF. As DNA, the CDR3 is TGTGCCAGCAGTTTCCCCCCCCGAGGTGAGCAGTTCTTC.